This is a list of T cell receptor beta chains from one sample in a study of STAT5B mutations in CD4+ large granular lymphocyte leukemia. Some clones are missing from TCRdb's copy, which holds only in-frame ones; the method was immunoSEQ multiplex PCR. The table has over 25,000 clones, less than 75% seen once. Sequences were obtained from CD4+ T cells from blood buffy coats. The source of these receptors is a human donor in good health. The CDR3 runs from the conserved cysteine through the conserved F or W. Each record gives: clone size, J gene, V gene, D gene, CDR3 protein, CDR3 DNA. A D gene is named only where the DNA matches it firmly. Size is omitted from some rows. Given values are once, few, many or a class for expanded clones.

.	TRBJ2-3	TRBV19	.	CASSIGGVTDTQYF	TGTGCCAGTAGTATTGGGGGTGTGACAGATACGCAGTATTTT
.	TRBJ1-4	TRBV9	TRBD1	CASSVGIGGTGVEKLFF	TGTGCCAGCAGCGTAGGTATTGGGGGGACAGGGGTCGAAAAACTGTTTTTT
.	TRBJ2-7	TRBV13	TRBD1	CASSERTGRYEQYF	TGTGCCAGCAGCGAAAGGACAGGGCGCTACGAGCAGTACTTC
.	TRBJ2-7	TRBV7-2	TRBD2	CASSLGRQRDQYF	TGTGCCAGCAGCTTAGGGCGTCAGCGGGACCAGTACTTC
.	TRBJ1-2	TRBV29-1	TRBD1	CSVEEIGGHGYTF	TGCAGCGTTGAAGAAATAGGGGGCCATGGCTACACCTTC
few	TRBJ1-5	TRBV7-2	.	CASSLARDNQPQHF	TGTGCCAGCAGCTTAGCCAGGGATAATCAGCCCCAGCATTTT
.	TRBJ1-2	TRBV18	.	CASSSLPGGNYGYTF	TGTGCCAGCTCATCCCTCCCGGGGGGAAACTATGGCTACACCTTC
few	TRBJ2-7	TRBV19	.	CASSPRERGDYEQYF	TGTGCCAGTAGTCCCCGGGAAAGGGGAGACTACGAGCAGTACTTC
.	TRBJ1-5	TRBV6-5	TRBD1	CASSYDRDSNQPQHF	TGTGCCAGCAGTTACGACAGGGATAGCAATCAGCCCCAGCATTTT
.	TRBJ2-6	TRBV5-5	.	CASSLAAGANVLTF	TGTGCCAGCAGCCTGGCCGCTGGGGCCAACGTCCTGACTTTC
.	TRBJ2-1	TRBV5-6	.	CASSLRGLNEQFF	TGTGCCAGCAGCTTGAGGGGACTCAATGAGCAGTTCTTC
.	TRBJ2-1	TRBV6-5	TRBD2	CASSYRASGGWSEQFF	TGTGCCAGCAGTTACAGGGCTAGCGGGGGGTGGAGTGAGCAGTTCTTC
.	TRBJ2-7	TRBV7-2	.	CASSYGRGTYEQYF	TGTGCCAGCAGCTATGGACGGGGAACCTACGAGCAGTACTTC
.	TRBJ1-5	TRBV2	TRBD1	CASSTDRFPPNQPQHF	TGTGCCAGCAGTACGGACAGGTTCCCCCCCAATCAGCCCCAGCATTTT
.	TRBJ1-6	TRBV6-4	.	CASSPLVQDRPLLNSPLHF	TGTGCCAGCAGTCCCTTAGTGCAGGATCGGCCCCTACTTAATTCACCCCTCCACTTT
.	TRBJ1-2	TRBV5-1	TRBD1	CASSPRDRNYGYTF	TGCGCCAGCAGCCCCCGGGACAGGAACTATGGCTACACCTTC
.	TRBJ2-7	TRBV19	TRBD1	CASSIRTGISYEQYF	TGTGCCAGTAGTATACGGACAGGGATTTCCTACGAGCAGTACTTC
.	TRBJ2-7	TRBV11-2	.	CASSLVQTYEQYF	TGTGCCAGCAGCTTAGTACAGACCTACGAGCAGTACTTC
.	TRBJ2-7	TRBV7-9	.	CASSQSSYEQYF	TGTGCCAGCAGTCAATCGTCCTACGAGCAGTACTTC
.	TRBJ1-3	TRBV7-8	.	CASSLVGSGDNGNTIYF	TGTGCCAGCAGCTTAGTGGGGTCAGGGGATAACGGAAACACCATATATTTT
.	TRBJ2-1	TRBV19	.	CASSIDLFDNEQFF	TGTGCCAGTAGTATCGACCTGTTTGACAATGAGCAGTTCTTC
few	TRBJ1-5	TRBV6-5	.	CASSYRQSNQPQHF	TGTGCCAGCAGTTACCGGCAGAGCAATCAGCCCCAGCATTTT
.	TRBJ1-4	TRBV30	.	CAWSSGRGGFNEKLFF	TGTGCCTGGAGTTCGGGACGGGGGGGATTTAATGAAAAACTGTTTTTT
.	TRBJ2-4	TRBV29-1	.	CSASGAKNIQYF	TGCAGCGCCTCCGGGGCCAAAAACATTCAGTACTTC
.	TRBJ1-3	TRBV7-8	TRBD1	CASSRDRGRGNTIYF	TGTGCCAGCAGCCGAGACAGGGGGCGAGGAAACACCATATATTTT
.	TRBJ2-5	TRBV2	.	CASRREVETQYF	TGTGCCAGCCGCCGCGAGGTGGAGACCCAGTACTTC
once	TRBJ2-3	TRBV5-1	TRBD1	CASSATGFSTDTQYF	TGCGCCAGCAGCGCGACAGGGTTTAGCACAGATACGCAGTATTTT